The 2 T cell receptor beta chains below all came from one sample that was sequenced in a study of blood T cell repertoires in COVID-19. The protocol was immunoSEQ multiplex PCR, while the TCRdb copy is restricted to in-frame clones and leaves out a portion. In the table there are around 700,000 clones, about nine tenths of which are singletons. The specimen was peripheral blood. The origin of the receptors is a woman aged 18-29 years with acute or convalescent COVID-19.

Only a few counts were recorded for this clone. This chain connects TRBV7-2 to TRBJ1-2; TRBD1 matches at 7 bases. The CDR3 extends over 15 amino acids. Germline CDR1 and CDR2: SGHTA and FQGNSA. The junction had 7 bases not matched to a gene; V was cut back by 2 bases and J by 4 bases. CDR3: CASSLSRDSFYGYTF. As DNA, the CDR3 is TGTGCCAGCAGCTTAAGTCGGGACAGCTTCTATGGCTACACCTTC.

The rearrangement links TRBV7-9 to TRBJ1-6, with 7 positions matching TRBD1. V trimming: 5 bases; J trimming: 7 bases; junction bases outside the gene matches: 8. Germline CDR1 SEHNR, CDR2 FQNEAQ (reference sequence). The CDR3 runs to 15 residues. CDR3 bases: TGTGCCAGCAGCAGCCGGGACAGCTACAATTCACCCCTCCACTTT. Its protein is CASSSRDSYNSPLHF.